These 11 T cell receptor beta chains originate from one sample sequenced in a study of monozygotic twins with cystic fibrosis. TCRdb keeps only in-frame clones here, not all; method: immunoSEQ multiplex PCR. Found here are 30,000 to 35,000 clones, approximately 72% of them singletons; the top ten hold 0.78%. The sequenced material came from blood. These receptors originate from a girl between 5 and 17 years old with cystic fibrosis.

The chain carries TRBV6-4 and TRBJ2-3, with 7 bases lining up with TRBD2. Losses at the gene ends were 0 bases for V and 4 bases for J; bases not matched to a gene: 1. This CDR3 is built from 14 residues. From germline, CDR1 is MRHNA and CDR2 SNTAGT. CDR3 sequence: CASSDSSGADTQYF. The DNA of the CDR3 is TGTGCCAGCAGTGACTCGAGCGGGGCAGATACGCAGTATTTT.

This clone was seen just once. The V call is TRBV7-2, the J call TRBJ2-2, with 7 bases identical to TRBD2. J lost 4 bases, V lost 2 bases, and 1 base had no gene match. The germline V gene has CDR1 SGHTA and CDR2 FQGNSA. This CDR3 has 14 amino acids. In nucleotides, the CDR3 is TGTGCCAGCAGCTTAAGCGGGACCACCGGGGAGCTGTTTTTT. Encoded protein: CASSLSGTTGELFF.

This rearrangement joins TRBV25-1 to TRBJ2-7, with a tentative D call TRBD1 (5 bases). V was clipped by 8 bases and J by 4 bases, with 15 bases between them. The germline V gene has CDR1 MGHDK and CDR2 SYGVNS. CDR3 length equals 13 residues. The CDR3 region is CASRPTEKYEQYF. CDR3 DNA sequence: TGTGCCAGCCGACCGACAGAAAAATACGAGCAGTACTTC.

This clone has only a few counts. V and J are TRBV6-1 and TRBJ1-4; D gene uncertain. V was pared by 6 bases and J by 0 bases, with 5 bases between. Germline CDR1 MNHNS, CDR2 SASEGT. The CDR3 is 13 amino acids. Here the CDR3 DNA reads TGTGCCAGCAGGGAGACAACTAATGAAAAACTGTTTTTT. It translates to CASRETTNEKLFF.

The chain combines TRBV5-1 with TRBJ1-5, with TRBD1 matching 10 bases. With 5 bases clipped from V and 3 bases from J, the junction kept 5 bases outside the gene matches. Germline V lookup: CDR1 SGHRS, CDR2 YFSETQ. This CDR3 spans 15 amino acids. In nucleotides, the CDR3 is TGCGCCAGCAGGCCCGGGACAGGGGTCAATCAGCCCCAGCATTTT. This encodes CASRPGTGVNQPQHF.

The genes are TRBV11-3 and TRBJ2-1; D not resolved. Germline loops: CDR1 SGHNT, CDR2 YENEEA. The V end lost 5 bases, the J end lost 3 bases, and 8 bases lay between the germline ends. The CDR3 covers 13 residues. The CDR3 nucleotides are TGTGCCAGCAGCGTGCGCCACTACAATGAGCAGTTCTTC. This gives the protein CASSVRHYNEQFF.

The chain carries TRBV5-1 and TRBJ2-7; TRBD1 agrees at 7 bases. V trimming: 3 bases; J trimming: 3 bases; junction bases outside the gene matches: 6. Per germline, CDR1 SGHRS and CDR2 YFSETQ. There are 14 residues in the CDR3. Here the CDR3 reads CASSSRGTVYEQYF. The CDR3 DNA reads TGCGCCAGCAGCTCCCGAGGGACAGTCTACGAGCAGTACTTC.

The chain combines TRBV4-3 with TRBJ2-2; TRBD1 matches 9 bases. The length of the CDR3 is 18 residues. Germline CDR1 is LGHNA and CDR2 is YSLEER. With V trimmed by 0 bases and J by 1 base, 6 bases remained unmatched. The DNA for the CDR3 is TGCGCCAGCAGCCAAGATAGAGGACAGGGGTGGAACACCGGGGAGCTGTTTTTT. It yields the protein CASSQDRGQGWNTGELFF.

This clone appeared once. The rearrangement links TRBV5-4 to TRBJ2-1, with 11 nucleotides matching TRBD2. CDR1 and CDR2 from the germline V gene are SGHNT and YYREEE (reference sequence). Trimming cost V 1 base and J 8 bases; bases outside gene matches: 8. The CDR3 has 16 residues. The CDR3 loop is CASSLTSGRLWDEQFF. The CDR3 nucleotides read TGTGCCAGCAGCTTGACTAGCGGGAGACTCTGGGATGAGCAGTTCTTC.

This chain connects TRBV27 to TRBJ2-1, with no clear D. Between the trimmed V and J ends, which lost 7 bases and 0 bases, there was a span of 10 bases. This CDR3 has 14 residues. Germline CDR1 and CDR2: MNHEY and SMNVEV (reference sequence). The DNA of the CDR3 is TGTGCCAGCAAACAGAAGGTCTCCTACAATGAGCAGTTCTTC. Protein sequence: CASKQKVSYNEQFF.

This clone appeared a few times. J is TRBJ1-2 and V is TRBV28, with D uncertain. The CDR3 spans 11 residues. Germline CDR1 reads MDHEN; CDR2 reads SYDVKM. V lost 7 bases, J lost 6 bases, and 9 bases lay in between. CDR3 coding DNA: TGTGCCAGCACCATTGGGGATGGCTACACCTTC. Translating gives CASTIGDGYTF.